These 9 T cell receptor beta chains share one sample of origin, sequenced in a study of cytomegalovirus exposure and HLA in healthy donors. Measured with immunoSEQ multiplex PCR; TCRdb has only the in-frame clones, and not every one. This table holds some 140,000 clones, 85% to 90% found once. The source material was PBMCs. The receptors come from a woman aged 25 to 39 in good health and CMV-seropositive.

The chain combines TRBV5-1 with TRBJ1-2; 8 nucleotides line up with TRBD1. Per the germline V gene, CDR1 is SGHRS and CDR2 is YFSETQ. CDR3 size: 16 residues. The J segment lost 4 bases and the V segment lost 0 bases, leaving 8 bases of the junction unmatched. This chain's CDR3 is CASSLDVRTGGYGYTF. The DNA for the CDR3 is TGCGCCAGCAGCTTGGACGTTCGCACAGGGGGCTATGGCTACACCTTC. The full variable domain, its missing parts supplied by reference TRBV5-1 and TRBJ1-2, is KAGVTQTPRYLIKTRGQQVTLSCSPISGHRSVSWYQQTPGQGLQFLFEYFSETQRNKGNFPGRFSGRQFSNSRSEMNVSTLELGDSALYLCASSLDVRTGGYGYTFGSGTRLTVV.

The CDR3 loop reads CASSWDGGTNEKLFF. For the CDR3, the DNA is TGTGCCAGCAGCTGGGACGGGGGAACTAATGAAAAACTGTTTTTT. The chain joins TRBV28 to TRBJ1-4; maybe TRBD1 (5 bases). This CDR3 has 15 residues. Trimming shortened V by 6 bases and J by 1 base, and 12 bases separated the two germline ends. CDR1 MDHEN and CDR2 SYDVKM come from the germline V gene.

The chain is built from TRBV4-1 and TRBJ1-1; TRBD1 might be the D (5 bases). The V end was cut by 0 bases, the J end by 2 bases, with 13 bases between. CDR1 is MGHRA, CDR2 YSYEKL, per germline. The CDR3 has 16 amino acids. The CDR3 here is CASSQDPTGTNTEAFF. Here the CDR3 DNA reads TGCGCCAGCAGCCAAGATCCGACCGGGACTAACACTGAAGCTTTCTTT.

This clone was found a few times. V is TRBV25-1 and J is TRBJ1-4; 8 nucleotides agree with TRBD1. The V gene end was trimmed by 3 bases and the J gene end by 10 bases; junction bases not matched to a gene: 4. CDR3 size: 13 residues. Germline values: CDR1 MGHDK, CDR2 SYGVNS. The CDR3 nucleotides read TGTGCCAGCAGTGATCTCGGGACAGGAAAACTGTTTTTT. Translation gives CASSDLGTGKLFF.

This rearrangement joins TRBV10-1 to TRBJ2-3, with 7 nucleotides matching TRBD2. V dropped 3 bases and J dropped 1; count of bases not matched to a gene: 1. The CDR3 loop spans 14 amino acids. Germline V gene lookup returns CDR1 WNHNN and CDR2 SYGVQD (reference sequence). CDR3 sequence reads: CASSESGGTDTQYF. CDR3 in DNA: TGCGCCAGCAGTGAAAGCGGGGGCACAGATACGCAGTATTTT.

V is TRBV29-1 and J is TRBJ2-5, with TRBD1 matching 7 bases. Germline CDR1 SQVTM, CDR2 ANQGSEA. This CDR3 spans 13 amino acids. V lost 6 bases to trimming and J lost 7 bases; unmatched junction nucleotides: 11. CDR3 in amino acids: CSVVKTGYGTQYF. CDR3 nucleotides: TGCAGCGTAGTTAAGACAGGGTACGGGACCCAGTACTTC.

V gene TRBV27 combines with J gene TRBJ1-1, with D maybe TRBD1 (6 bases). Germline V CDR1 and CDR2: MNHEY, SMNVEV (reference sequence). There are 15 residues in the CDR3. V lost 4 bases, J lost 1 base, and 13 bases lay in between. CDR3 residues: CASSSGGQWNTEAFF. CDR3 nucleotides: TGTGCCAGCAGTTCCGGAGGACAGTGGAACACTGAAGCTTTCTTT.

This clone was counted between two and nine times. The V gene is TRBV10-3, the J gene TRBJ2-7; 7 bases map to TRBD1. This CDR3 comprises 19 residues. Germline V lookup: CDR1 ENHRY, CDR2 SYGVKD. The trim removed 8 bases at V and 1 base at J, leaving 23 bases unmatched. CDR3 residues: CAISGQSRSVSEPSYEQYF. The CDR3 DNA follows: TGTGCCATCTCGGGACAGTCCCGATCGGTCTCCGAACCGTCCTACGAGCAGTACTTC.

The CDR3 DNA sequence: TGCGCCAGCAGGGTCCGGACTAGCGGGGGATACGAGCAGTACTTC. This encodes CASRVRTSGGYEQYF. The rearrangement uses TRBV23-1 and TRBJ2-7, with 13 positions matching TRBD2. TRBV23-1 falls under the ORF class, with uncertain function. J lost 4 bases, V lost 6 bases, and 6 bases had no gene match. The CDR3 totals 15 residues.